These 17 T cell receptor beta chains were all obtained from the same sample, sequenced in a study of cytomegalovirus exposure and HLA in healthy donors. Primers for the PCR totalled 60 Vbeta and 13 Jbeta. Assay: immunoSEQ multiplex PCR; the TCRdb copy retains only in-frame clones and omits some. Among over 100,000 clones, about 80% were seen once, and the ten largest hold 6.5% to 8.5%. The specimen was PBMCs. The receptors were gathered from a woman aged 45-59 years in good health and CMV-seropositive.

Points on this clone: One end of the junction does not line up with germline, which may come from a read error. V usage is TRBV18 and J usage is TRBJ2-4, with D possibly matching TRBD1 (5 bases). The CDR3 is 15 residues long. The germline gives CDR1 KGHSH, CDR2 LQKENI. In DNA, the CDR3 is TGTGCCAGCTCACCACCGAATAGGGGTGGAAACAGTCAGTACTTC. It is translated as CASSPPNRGGNSQYF.

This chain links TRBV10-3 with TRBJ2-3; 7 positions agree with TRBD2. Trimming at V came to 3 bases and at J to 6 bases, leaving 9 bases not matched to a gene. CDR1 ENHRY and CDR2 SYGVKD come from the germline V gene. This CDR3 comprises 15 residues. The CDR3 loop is CAISEGTRGGDTQYF. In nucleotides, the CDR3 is TGTGCCATCAGTGAAGGGACCCGCGGGGGTGATACGCAGTATTTT.

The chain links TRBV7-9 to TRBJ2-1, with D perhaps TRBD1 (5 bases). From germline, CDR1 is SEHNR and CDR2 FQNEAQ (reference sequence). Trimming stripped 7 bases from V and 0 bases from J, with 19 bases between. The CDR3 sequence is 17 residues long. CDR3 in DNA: TGTGCCAGCACCCAATGGGCAGGGTATTCCTCCTACAATGAGCAGTTCTTC. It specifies CASTQWAGYSSYNEQFF.

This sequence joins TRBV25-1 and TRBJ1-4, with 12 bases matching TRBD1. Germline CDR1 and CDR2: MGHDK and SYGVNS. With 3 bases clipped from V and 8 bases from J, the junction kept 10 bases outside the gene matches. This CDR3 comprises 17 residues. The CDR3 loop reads CASSDPSPGTGGEKLFF. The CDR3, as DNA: TGTGCCAGCAGTGACCCCTCGCCGGGGACAGGGGGCGAAAAACTGTTTTTT. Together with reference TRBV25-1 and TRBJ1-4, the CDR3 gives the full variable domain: EADIYQTPRYLVIGTGKKITLECSQTMGHDKMYWYQQDPGMELHLIHYSYGVNSTEKGDLSSESTVSRIRTEHFPLTLESARPSHTSQYLCASSDPSPGTGGEKLFFGSGTQLSVL.

As DNA, the CDR3 is TGTGCCAGCTTCGGGGGATGGGTGAACACTGAAGCTTTCTTT. Translation: CASFGGWVNTEAFF. The J gene is TRBJ1-1, the V gene TRBV2, with D perhaps TRBD1 (5 bases). The V and J ends lost 8 bases and 0 bases respectively, with 13 bases between them. The germline gives CDR1 SNHLY, CDR2 FYNNEI. CDR3 length: 14 amino acids.

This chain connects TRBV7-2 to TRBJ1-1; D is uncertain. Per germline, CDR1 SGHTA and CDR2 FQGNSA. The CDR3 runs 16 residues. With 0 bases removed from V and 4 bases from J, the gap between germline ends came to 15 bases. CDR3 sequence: CASSLAPGILGTEAFF. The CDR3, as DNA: TGTGCCAGCAGCTTAGCACCGGGGATCTTGGGCACTGAAGCTTTCTTT.

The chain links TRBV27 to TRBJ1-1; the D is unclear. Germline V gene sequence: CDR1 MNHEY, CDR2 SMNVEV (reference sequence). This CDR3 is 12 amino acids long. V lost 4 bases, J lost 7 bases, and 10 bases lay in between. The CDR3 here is CASSSPTLEAFF. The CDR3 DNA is TGTGCCAGCAGTTCTCCGACACTTGAAGCTTTCTTT.

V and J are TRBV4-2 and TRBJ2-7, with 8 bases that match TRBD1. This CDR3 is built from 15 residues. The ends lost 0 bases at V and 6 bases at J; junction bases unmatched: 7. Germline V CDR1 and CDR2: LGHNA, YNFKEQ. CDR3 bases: TGTGCCAGCAGCCAAGATCCCGGACAGGGAATCGAGCAGTACTTC. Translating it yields CASSQDPGQGIEQYF.

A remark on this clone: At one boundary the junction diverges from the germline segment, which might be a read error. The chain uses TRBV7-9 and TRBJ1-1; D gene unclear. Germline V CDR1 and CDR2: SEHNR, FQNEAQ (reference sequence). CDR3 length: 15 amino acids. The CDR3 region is CSSSPRGSGDTEAFF. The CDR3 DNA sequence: TGTTCCAGCAGCCCACGTGGGAGTGGGGACACTGAAGCTTTCTTT.

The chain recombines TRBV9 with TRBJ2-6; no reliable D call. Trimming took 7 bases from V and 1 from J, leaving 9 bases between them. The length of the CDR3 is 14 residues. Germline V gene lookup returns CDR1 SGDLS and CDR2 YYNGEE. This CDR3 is CASSKRSGANVLTF. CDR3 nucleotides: TGTGCCAGCTCGAAGAGGTCTGGGGCCAACGTCCTGACTTTC.

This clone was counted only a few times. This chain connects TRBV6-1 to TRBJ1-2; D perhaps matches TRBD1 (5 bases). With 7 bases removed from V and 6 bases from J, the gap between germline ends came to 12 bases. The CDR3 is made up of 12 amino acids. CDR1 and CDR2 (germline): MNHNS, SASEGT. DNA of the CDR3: TGTGCCAGCACCCACCCAGGGAATGGCTACACCTTC. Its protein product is CASTHPGNGYTF.

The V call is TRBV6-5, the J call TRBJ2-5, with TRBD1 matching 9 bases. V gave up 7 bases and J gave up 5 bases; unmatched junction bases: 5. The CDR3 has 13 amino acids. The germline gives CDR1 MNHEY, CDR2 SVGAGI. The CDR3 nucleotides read TGTGCCAGCAAAACAGGGGGCCGGGAGACCCAGTACTTC. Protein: CASKTGGRETQYF.

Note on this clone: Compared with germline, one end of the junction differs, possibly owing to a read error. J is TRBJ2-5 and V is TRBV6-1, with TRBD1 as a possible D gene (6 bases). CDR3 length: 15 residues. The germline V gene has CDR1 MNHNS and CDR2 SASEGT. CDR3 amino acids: CARSGGQSLTATQYF. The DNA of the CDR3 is TGTGCCCGCAGTGGCGGACAGTCCCTTACAGCGACTCAGTACTTC.

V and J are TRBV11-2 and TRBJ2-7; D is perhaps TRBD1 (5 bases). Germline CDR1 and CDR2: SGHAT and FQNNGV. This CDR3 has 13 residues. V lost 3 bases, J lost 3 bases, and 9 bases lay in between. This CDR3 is CASSLGRDYEQYF. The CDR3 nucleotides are TGTGCCAGCAGCTTGGGCAGGGACTACGAGCAGTACTTC. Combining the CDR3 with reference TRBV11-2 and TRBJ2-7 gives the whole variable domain EAGVAQSPRYKIIEKRQSVAFWCNPISGHATLYWYQQILGQGPKLLIQFQNNGVVDDSQLPKDRFSAERLKGVDSTLKIQPAKLEDSAVYLCASSLGRDYEQYFGPGTRLTVT.

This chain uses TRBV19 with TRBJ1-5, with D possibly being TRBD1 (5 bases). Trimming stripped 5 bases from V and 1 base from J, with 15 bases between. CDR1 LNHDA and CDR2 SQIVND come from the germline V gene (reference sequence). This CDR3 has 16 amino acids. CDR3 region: CASSPSGRGSNQPQHF. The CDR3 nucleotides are TGTGCCAGTAGTCCATCCGGGAGGGGAAGCAATCAGCCCCAGCATTTT.

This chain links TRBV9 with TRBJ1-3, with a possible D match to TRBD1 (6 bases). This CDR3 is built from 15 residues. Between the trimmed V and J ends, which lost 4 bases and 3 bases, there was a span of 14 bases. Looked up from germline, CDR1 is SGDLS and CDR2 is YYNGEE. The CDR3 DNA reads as TGTGCCAGCAGCCCTACAGGGTCTCTTGGAAACACCATATATTTT. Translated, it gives CASSPTGSLGNTIYF.

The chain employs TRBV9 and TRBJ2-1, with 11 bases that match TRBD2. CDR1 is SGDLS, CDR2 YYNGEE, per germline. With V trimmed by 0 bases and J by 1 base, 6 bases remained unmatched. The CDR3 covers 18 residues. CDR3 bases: TGTGCCAGCAGCGTAGAGTCACTAGCGGGGGAGTCCTACAATGAGCAGTTCTTC. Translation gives CASSVESLAGESYNEQFF.